This is a list of T cell receptor beta chains from one sample in a study of T-cell reconstitution after alpha-beta-depleted transplantation in children. Using its own MiXCR run on the PCR reads, TCRdb lists one record per CDR3 protein. The table shows around 410,000 distinct CDR3 sequences, with around 9.9% occurring only once. Sequenced material: PBMCs from the stem cell graft donor, taken from the stem cell graft. The receptor source for this set is a human donor who donated a stem cell graft to a child with acute myeloid leukemia. The CDR3 runs from the conserved cysteine through the conserved F or W. A D gene is named only where the DNA matches it firmly. Size tells how often a clone was seen (once, few, many) or the class of an expanded clone, and some rows leave it out.

J	D	V	size	length	CDR3	DNA
TRBJ2-3	.	TRBV10-3	.	12	CATQGGTDTQYF	TGTGCCACCCAAGGTGGGACAGATACGCAGTATTTT
TRBJ2-4	.	TRBV6-5	.	15	CASSYLGSAKNIQYF	TGTGCCAGCAGTTACTTAGGCAGTGCCAAAAACATTCAGTACTTC
TRBJ2-1	.	TRBV24-1	.	14	CATSDSVLRNEQFF	TGTGCCACCAGTGATTCTGTGTTGCGGAATGAGCAGTTCTTC
TRBJ2-3	TRBD2	TRBV5-1	.	17	CASSLRGTSGNTDTQYF	TGCGCCAGCAGCTTGCGAGGGACTAGCGGAAACACAGATACGCAGTATTTT
TRBJ2-5	.	TRBV9	many	13	CASSAFNQETQYF	TGTGCCAGCAGCGCCTTTAACCAAGAGACCCAGTACTTC
TRBJ2-2	.	TRBV15	many	15	CATRGPGRDTGELFF	TGTGCCACCAGAGGGCCGGGCAGAGACACCGGGGAGCTGTTTTTT
TRBJ2-5	.	TRBV24-1	many	14	CATSDSGPQETQYF	TGTGCCACCAGTGACAGCGGTCCCCAAGAGACCCAGTACTTC
TRBJ1-5	.	TRBV12-3/TRBV12-4	many	12	CASSFGNQPQHF	TGTGCCAGCAGTTTTGGCAATCAGCCCCAGCATTTT
TRBJ1-1	TRBD1	TRBV5-1	few	17	CASSWGDPGQGGAEAFF	TGCGCCAGCAGCTGGGGAGATCCGGGACAGGGGGGCGCTGAAGCTTTCTTT
TRBJ1-4	.	TRBV12-3/TRBV12-4	many	14	CASSLAEPNEKLFF	TGTGCCAGCAGTTTAGCAGAGCCTAATGAAAAACTGTTTTTT
TRBJ1-3	.	TRBV9	many	14	CASSVESSGNTIYF	TGTGCCAGCAGCGTAGAAAGCTCTGGAAACACCATATATTTT
TRBJ2-7	TRBD1	TRBV12-3/TRBV12-4	many	15	CASSEGGRVTYEQYF	TGTGCCAGCAGTGAAGGGGGCAGAGTCACCTACGAGCAGTACTTC
TRBJ2-7	TRBD2	TRBV7-2	.	16	CASSRSSSGSSYEQYF	TGTGCCAGCAGCCGCTCTTCTAGCGGGAGCTCCTACGAGCAGTACTTC
TRBJ2-1	.	TRBV4-2	.	13	CASSQAPDVWQFF	TGTGCCAGCAGCCAAGCCCCCGACGTCTGGCAGTTCTTC
TRBJ2-3	TRBD2	TRBV6-1	few	17	CASSLSPSGRFLDTQYF	TGTGCCAGCAGTCTCTCACCTAGCGGGAGGTTTCTGGATACGCAGTATTTT
TRBJ1-3	.	TRBV12-3/TRBV12-4	.	14	CASSFSGYGNTIYF	TGTGCCAGCAGTTTTAGTGGGTACGGAAACACCATATATTTT
TRBJ1-6	.	TRBV12-3/TRBV12-4	.	14	CASSLGSENSPLHF	TGTGCCAGCAGTTTAGGGTCAGAGAATTCACCCCTCCACTTT
TRBJ2-3	TRBD2	TRBV24-1	.	15	CATSDRTSPIDTQYF	TGTGCCACCAGTGACCGGACTAGCCCCATCGATACGCAGTATTTT
TRBJ1-5	.	TRBV6-1	few	14	CASSDGSFNQPQHF	TGTGCCAGCAGTGATGGCAGCTTCAATCAGCCCCAGCATTTT
TRBJ1-5	.	TRBV5-1	.	15	CASSLGGEGNQPQHF	TGCGCCAGCAGCTTGGGTGGGGAGGGCAATCAGCCCCAGCATTTT
TRBJ2-6	.	TRBV4-1	.	15	CASSQSGLGTNVLTF	TGCGCCAGCAGCCAATCAGGGTTGGGGACCAACGTCCTGACTTTC
TRBJ2-2	.	TRBV4-1	.	14	CASSRRGDTGELFF	TGCGCCAGCAGCCGGCGAGGGGACACCGGGGAGCTGTTTTTT
TRBJ2-3	.	TRBV2	.	13	CASMGGHTDTQYF	TGTGCCAGCATGGGGGGCCACACAGATACGCAGTATTTT
TRBJ2-3	TRBD2	TRBV7-2	.	15	CASSSQRGSTDTQYF	TGTGCCAGCAGCTCCCAGCGGGGTAGCACAGATACGCAGTATTTT
TRBJ2-5	.	TRBV12-3/TRBV12-4	.	14	CASSFSSSGETQYF	TGTGCCAGCAGTTTTAGCAGTAGCGGAGAGACCCAGTACTTC
TRBJ2-7	TRBD2	TRBV18	few	16	CASSPPRLASSYEQYF	TGTGCCAGCTCACCACCACGACTAGCGAGCTCCTACGAGCAGTACTTC